This is a list of T cell receptor beta chains from one sample in a study of blood T cell repertoires in COVID-19. Clones were sequenced by immunoSEQ multiplex PCR, and TCRdb holds only the in-frame ones, with some missing. The sample yields just over 150,000 clones, about nine tenths seen once. The sequencing sample was made of peripheral blood. The receptors originated from a man aged 25-40 years with COVID-19, enrolled during active disease. Each CDR3 is given with its conserved first and last residue. D genes are given only for firm matches. Where a row states a size, it is once, few, many or the class of an expanded clone; other rows omit it.

d_gene	j_gene	abundance	v_gene	CDR3nt	CDR3aa
NA	TRBJ1-1	NA	TRBV24-1	TGTGCCACCAGTGATCACGGCCGCCAGTCCGGGGCTTTCTTT	CATSDHGRQSGAFF
NA	TRBJ2-3	NA	TRBV4-1	TGCGCCAGCAGCCAAGAGGGCCTGCAGGGAGATACGCAGTATTTT	CASSQEGLQGDTQYF
TRBD1	TRBJ2-3	NA	TRBV7-2	TGTGCCAGCAGCTTGGGGACAGGGGGCCCAGGGGATACGCAGTATTTT	CASSLGTGGPGDTQYF
NA	TRBJ1-1	NA	TRBV9	TGTGCCAGCAGCGTAGAACAGTATATGAACACTGAAGCTTTCTTT	CASSVEQYMNTEAFF
TRBD1	TRBJ2-7	NA	TRBV19	TGTGCCAGTACCCTTTCCAGGACAGGGGGGGACGGCGAGCAGTACTTC	CASTLSRTGGDGEQYF
TRBD1	TRBJ2-2	NA	TRBV5-4	TGTGCCAGCAGCTTGGCCCAGGGGGCGAACACCGGGGAGCTGTTTTTT	CASSLAQGANTGELFF
TRBD2	TRBJ2-3	NA	TRBV11-3	TGTGCCAGCAGCTTGTTCGGGGGGTCTTTCACAGATACGCAGTATTTT	CASSLFGGSFTDTQYF
NA	TRBJ2-2	NA	TRBV10-3	TGTGCCATCACTTCAACAGGCACAGCCGGCACCGGGGAGCTGTTTTTT	CAITSTGTAGTGELFF
NA	TRBJ2-1	NA	TRBV12-3/TRBV12-4	TGTGCCAGCAGTTTCTCGGGCAATGAGCAGTTCTTC	CASSFSGNEQFF
NA	TRBJ1-2	NA	TRBV19	TGTGCCAGTAGTATCCAGTTTGGCTACACCTTC	CASSIQFGYTF
TRBD2	TRBJ2-1	NA	TRBV19	TGTGCCAGTAGTTCCGGGACTAGGAGTCGTAATGAGCAGTTCTTC	CASSSGTRSRNEQFF
NA	TRBJ2-1	NA	TRBV7-2	TGTGCCAGCAGCACATCCCTAAGGGGCCACAATGAGCAGTTCTTC	CASSTSLRGHNEQFF
NA	TRBJ1-2	NA	TRBV4-3	TGCGCCAGCAGCCAACACCCGGGAAGCTATGGCTACACCTTC	CASSQHPGSYGYTF
NA	TRBJ2-3	once	TRBV27	TGTGCCAGCAGTTTACGGTTCACAGATACGCAGTATTTT	CASSLRFTDTQYF
TRBD1	TRBJ1-1	NA	TRBV2	TGTGCCAGCAGGAGGGACAGGGTGAACACTGAAGCTTTCTTT	CASRRDRVNTEAFF
NA	TRBJ1-3	NA	TRBV7-2	TGTGCCAGCAGCTTAGCGCGGGGGCCCGAAAACACCATATATTTT	CASSLARGPENTIYF
TRBD2	TRBJ2-5	NA	TRBV27	TGTGCCAGCAGTAGAGGTAGCGGGCCCCAAGAGACCCAGTACTTC	CASSRGSGPQETQYF
TRBD2	TRBJ2-7	NA	TRBV6-5	TGTGCCAGCATAGCGGGGGCCCCCTACGAGCAGTACTTC	CASIAGAPYEQYF
NA	TRBJ1-4	NA	TRBV15	TGTGCCACCAGCACCAGGCCACCAACTAATGAAAAACTGTTTTTT	CATSTRPPTNEKLFF
TRBD2	TRBJ2-1	NA	TRBV19	TGTGCCAGTAGCCGGGGGGCTTTGGTACTAGCGGGAGGTATCGCCTACAATGAGCAGTTCTTC	CASSRGALVLAGGIAYNEQFF
TRBD2	TRBJ2-1	NA	TRBV7-9	TGTGCCAGCAGCTTAGGCCTAGCGGAGAACTACAATGAGCAGTTCTTC	CASSLGLAENYNEQFF
NA	TRBJ1-1	NA	TRBV7-9	TGTGCCAGCAGCGACTCGACAGTTCCTCGGAACACTGAAGCTTTCTTT	CASSDSTVPRNTEAFF
NA	TRBJ2-7	NA	TRBV7-9	TGTGCCAGCACCCAGGGTAGCGGCTCCTACGAGCAGTACTTC	CASTQGSGSYEQYF
NA	TRBJ1-1	few	TRBV27	TGTGCCAGCAGGTCTACTGGGGGCCATGAAGCTTTCTTT	CASRSTGGHEAFF
TRBD2	TRBJ2-5	NA	TRBV7-2	TGTGCCAGCAGTTTTCAGGGACTAGCGGGGCAAGAGACCCAGTACTTC	CASSFQGLAGQETQYF
TRBD1	TRBJ2-7	NA	TRBV4-1	TGCGCCAGCAGCTTAGGGACAGGGTCCTCCTACGAGCAGTACTTC	CASSLGTGSSYEQYF
NA	TRBJ1-5	NA	TRBV12-3/TRBV12-4	TGTGCCAGCAGTTCCAGGGGCAATCAGCCCCAGCATTTT	CASSSRGNQPQHF
TRBD1	TRBJ1-5	NA	TRBV7-9	TGTGCCAGCAGCTCCTGGGACAGACTAGATCAGCCCCAGCATTTT	CASSSWDRLDQPQHF
NA	TRBJ2-1	NA	TRBV7-3	TGTGCCAGCAGCTTACGTAGCGTTGGTGAGCAGTTCTTC	CASSLRSVGEQFF
NA	TRBJ1-1	NA	TRBV4-2	TGTGCCAGCAGCCAAGATTTCGGGTTAGGAACTGAAGCTTTCTTT	CASSQDFGLGTEAFF
NA	TRBJ2-5	NA	TRBV29-1	TGCAGCGTTGAAGAGGGTCGGGGGGAGACCCAGTACTTC	CSVEEGRGETQYF
NA	TRBJ1-6	NA	TRBV4-3	TGCGCCAGCAGCCAAACCTCCTGGAGAGGGGGTTACTCCTATAATTCACCCCTCCACTTT	CASSQTSWRGGYSYNSPLHF
NA	TRBJ1-1	NA	TRBV10-3	TGTGCCATCGGGCGACAGGAGAACACTGAAGCTTTCTTT	CAIGRQENTEAFF
NA	TRBJ2-1	NA	TRBV6-5	TGTGCCAGCAGAAACGAGGGTAGTAATGAGCAGTTCTTC	CASRNEGSNEQFF
NA	TRBJ1-5	NA	TRBV15	TGTGCCACCAGCACCGCAGACAATCAGCCCCAGCATTTT	CATSTADNQPQHF
NA	TRBJ2-7	once	TRBV5-6	TGTGCCAGCAGCTTGGGAGGGATCGGCGAGCAGTACTTC	CASSLGGIGEQYF
TRBD1	TRBJ1-5	few	TRBV28	TGTGCCAGCATCCTTCAGGGGGCCGGTCAGCCCCAGCATTTT	CASILQGAGQPQHF
NA	TRBJ2-7	NA	TRBV6-5	TGTGCCAGCAGTTACTGGGCTAGCGCGTCCTACGAGCAGTACTTC	CASSYWASASYEQYF
TRBD1	TRBJ1-2	NA	TRBV7-9	TGTGCCAGCAGCTACGGACAGGGGGCCTATGGCTACACCTTC	CASSYGQGAYGYTF
NA	TRBJ2-2	NA	TRBV2	TGTGCCAGTCGCACAAACCCGGGGAACACCGGGGAGCTGTTTTTT	CASRTNPGNTGELFF
TRBD1	TRBJ1-2	NA	TRBV9	TGTGCCAGCAGCAGTATAACAGGGGGCAGTGGCTACACCTTC	CASSSITGGSGYTF